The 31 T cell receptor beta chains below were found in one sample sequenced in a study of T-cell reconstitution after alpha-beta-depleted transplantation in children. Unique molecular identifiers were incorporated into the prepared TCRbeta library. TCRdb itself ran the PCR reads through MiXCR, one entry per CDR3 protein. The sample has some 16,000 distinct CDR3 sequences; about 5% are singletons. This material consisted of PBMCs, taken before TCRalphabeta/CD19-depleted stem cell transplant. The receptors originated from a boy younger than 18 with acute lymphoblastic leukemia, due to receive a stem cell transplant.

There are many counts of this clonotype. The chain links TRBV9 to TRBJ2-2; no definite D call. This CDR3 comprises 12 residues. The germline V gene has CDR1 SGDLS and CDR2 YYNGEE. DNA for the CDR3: TGTGCTTGCAGCGTCAACACCGGGGAGCTGTTTTTT. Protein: CACSVNTGELFF.

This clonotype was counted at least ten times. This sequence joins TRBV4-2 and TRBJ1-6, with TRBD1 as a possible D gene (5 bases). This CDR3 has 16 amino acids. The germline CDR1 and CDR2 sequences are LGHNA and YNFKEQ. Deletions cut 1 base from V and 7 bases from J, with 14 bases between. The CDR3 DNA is TGTGCCAGCAGCCAAGTGGGTGGGGACGGGAATTCACCCCTCCACTTT. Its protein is CASSQVGGDGNSPLHF.

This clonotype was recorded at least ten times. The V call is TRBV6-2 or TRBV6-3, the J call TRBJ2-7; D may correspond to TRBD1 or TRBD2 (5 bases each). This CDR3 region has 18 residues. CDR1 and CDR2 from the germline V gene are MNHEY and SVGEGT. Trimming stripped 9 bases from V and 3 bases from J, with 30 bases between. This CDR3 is CASNPNLRRGATHYEQYF. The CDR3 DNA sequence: TGTGCCAGTAATCCTAATCTCCGTCGAGGGGCGACCCACTACGAGCAGTACTTC.

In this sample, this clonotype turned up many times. CDR3 protein: CASSWDRGAYEQYF. The CDR3 coding sequence is TGTGCCAGCAGCTGGGACAGGGGAGCCTACGAGCAGTACTTC. The V call is TRBV7-9, the J call TRBJ2-7; 10 bases fit TRBD1. In germline, CDR1 is SEHNR, CDR2 FQNEAQ (reference sequence). The CDR3 loop spans 14 amino acids. The trim removed 4 bases at V and 2 bases at J, leaving 2 bases unmatched.

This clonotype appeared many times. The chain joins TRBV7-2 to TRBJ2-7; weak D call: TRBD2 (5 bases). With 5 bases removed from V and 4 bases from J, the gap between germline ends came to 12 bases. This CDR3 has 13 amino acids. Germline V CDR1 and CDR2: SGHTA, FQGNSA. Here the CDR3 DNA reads TGTGCCAGCAGCCTACCAGGACTTTACGAGCAGTACTTC. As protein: CASSLPGLYEQYF.

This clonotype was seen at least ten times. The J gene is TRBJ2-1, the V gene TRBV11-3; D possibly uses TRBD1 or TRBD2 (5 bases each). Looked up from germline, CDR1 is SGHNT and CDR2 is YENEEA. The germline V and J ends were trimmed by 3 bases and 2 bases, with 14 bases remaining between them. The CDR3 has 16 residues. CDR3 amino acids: CASSLIGAATYNEQFF. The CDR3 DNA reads TGTGCCAGCAGCTTGATCGGGGCGGCGACCTACAATGAGCAGTTCTTC.

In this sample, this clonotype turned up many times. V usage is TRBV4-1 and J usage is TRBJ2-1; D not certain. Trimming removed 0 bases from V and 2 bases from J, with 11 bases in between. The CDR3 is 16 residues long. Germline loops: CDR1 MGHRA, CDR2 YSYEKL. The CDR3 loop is CASSQDRLTPYNEQFF. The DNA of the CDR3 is TGCGCCAGCAGCCAAGATAGGCTAACTCCCTACAATGAGCAGTTCTTC.

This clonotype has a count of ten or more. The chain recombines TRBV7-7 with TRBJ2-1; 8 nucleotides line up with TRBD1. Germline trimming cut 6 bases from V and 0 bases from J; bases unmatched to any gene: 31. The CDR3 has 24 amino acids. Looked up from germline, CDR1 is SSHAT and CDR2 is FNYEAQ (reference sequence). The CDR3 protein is CASRPLPPARGGLQGGSSYNEQFF. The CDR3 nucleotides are TGTGCCAGCAGACCGCTTCCCCCGGCTAGGGGAGGTCTACAGGGGGGCAGCTCCTACAATGAGCAGTTCTTC.

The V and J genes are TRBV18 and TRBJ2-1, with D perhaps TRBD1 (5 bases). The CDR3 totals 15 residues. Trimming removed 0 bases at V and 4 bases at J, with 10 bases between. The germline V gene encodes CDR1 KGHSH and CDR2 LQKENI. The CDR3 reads CASSPPTRQYNEQFF. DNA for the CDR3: TGTGCCAGCTCACCACCGACCCGACAGTACAATGAGCAGTTCTTC.

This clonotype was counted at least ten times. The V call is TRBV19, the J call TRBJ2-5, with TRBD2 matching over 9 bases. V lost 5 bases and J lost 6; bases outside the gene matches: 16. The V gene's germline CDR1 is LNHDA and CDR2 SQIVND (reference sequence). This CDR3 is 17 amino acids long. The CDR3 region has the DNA TGTGCCAGTAGTGGATTAGTAGCGGGAGCGGGCGGGAAGACCCAGTACTTC. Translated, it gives CASSGLVAGAGGKTQYF.

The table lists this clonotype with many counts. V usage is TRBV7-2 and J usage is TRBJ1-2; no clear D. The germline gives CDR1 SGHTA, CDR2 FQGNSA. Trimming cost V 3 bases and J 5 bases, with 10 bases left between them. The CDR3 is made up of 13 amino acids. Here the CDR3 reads CASSLTGDYGYTF. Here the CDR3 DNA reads TGTGCCAGCAGCTTGACGGGCGATTATGGCTACACCTTC.

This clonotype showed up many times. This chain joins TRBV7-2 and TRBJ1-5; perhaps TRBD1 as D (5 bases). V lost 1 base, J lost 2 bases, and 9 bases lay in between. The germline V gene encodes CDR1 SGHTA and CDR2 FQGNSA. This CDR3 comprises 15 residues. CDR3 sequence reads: CASSLVGDGNQPQHF. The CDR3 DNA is TGTGCCAGCAGCTTAGTAGGGGACGGCAATCAGCCCCAGCATTTT.

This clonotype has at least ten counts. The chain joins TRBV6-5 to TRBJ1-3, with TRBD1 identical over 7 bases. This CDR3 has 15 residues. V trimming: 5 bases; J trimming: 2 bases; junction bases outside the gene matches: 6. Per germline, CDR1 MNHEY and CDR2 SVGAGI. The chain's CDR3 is CASSLTGATGNTIYF. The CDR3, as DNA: TGTGCCAGCAGTCTAACAGGGGCGACTGGAAACACCATATATTTT.

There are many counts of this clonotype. DNA of the CDR3: TGTGCCAGCAGCTTAGGGCGCGATCAGCCCCAGCATTTT. It is translated as CASSLGRDQPQHF. This chain connects TRBV7-9 to TRBJ1-5; no clear D gene. Germline V CDR1 and CDR2: SEHNR, FQNEAQ (reference sequence). V was pared by 1 base and J by 5 bases, with 6 bases between. The CDR3 has 13 amino acids.

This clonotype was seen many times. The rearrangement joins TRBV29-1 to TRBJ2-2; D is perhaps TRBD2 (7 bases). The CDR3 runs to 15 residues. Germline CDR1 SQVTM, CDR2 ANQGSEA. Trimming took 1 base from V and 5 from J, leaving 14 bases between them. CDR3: CSVEGGGRITGELFF. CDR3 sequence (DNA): TGCAGCGTTGAAGGGGGGGGGCGAATTACCGGGGAGCTGTTTTTT.

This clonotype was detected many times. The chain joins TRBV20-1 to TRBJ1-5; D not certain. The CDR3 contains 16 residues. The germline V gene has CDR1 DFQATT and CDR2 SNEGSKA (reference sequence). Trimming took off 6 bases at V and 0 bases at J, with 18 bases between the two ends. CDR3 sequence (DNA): TGCAGTGCCACAAGTGAGGCGGATTATAGCAATCAGCCCCAGCATTTT. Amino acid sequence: CSATSEADYSNQPQHF.

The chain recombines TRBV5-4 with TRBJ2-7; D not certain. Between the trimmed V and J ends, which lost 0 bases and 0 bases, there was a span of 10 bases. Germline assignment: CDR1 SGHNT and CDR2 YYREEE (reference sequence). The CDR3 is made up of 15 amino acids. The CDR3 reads CASSLDPQNSYEQYF. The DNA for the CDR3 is TGTGCCAGCAGCTTGGATCCCCAAAACTCCTACGAGCAGTACTTC.

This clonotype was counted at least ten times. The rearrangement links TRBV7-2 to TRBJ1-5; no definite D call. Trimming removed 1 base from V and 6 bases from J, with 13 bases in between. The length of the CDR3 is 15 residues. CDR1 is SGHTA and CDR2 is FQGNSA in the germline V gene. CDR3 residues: CASSLEVGFGQPQHF. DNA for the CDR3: TGTGCCAGCAGCTTAGAGGTCGGGTTCGGTCAGCCCCAGCATTTT.

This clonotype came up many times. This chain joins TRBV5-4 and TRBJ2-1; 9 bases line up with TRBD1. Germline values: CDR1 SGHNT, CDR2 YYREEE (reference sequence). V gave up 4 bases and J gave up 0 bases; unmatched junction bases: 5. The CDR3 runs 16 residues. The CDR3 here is CASSTGQGSSYNEQFF. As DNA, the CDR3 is TGTGCCAGCAGCACCGGACAGGGGAGCTCCTACAATGAGCAGTTCTTC. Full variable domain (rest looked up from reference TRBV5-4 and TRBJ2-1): ETGVTQSPTHLIKTRGQQVTLRCSSQSGHNTVSWYQQALGQGPQFIFQYYREEENGRGNFPPRFSGLQFPNYSSELNVNALELDDSALYLCASSTGQGSSYNEQFFGPGTRLTVL.

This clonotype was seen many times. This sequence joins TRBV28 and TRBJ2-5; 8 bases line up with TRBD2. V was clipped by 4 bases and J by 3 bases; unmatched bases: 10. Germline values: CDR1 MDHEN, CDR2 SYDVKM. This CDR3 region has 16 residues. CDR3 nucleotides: TGTGCCAGCAGTTCCACCCCGGGACTAGTTAAAGAGACCCAGTACTTC. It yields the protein CASSSTPGLVKETQYF.

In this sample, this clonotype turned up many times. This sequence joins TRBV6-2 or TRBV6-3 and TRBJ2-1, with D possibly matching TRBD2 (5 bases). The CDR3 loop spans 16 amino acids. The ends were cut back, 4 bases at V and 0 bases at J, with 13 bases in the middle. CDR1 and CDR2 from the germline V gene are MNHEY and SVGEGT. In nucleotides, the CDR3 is TGTGCCAGCAGTTTGGAAGCGGCCAGCTCCTACAATGAGCAGTTCTTC. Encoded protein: CASSLEAASSYNEQFF.

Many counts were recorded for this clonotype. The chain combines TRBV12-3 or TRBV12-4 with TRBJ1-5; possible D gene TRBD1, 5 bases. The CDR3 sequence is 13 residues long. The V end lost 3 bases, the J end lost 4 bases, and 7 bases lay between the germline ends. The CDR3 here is CASSFDRNQPQHF. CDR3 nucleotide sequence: TGTGCCAGCAGTTTCGACAGAAATCAGCCCCAGCATTTT.

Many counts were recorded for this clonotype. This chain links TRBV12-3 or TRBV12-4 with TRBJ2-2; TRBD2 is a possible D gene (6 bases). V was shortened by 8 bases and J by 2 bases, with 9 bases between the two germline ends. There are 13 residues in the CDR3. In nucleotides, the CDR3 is TGTGCCAGCCGCGGACTAAACACCGGGGAGCTGTTTTTT. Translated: CASRGLNTGELFF.

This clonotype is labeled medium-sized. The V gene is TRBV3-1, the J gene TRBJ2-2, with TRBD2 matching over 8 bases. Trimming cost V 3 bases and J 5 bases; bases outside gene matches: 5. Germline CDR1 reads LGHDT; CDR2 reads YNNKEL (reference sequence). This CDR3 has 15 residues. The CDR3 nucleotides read TGTGCCAGCAGCCATAGCGGGGCGCGGACCGGGGAGCTGTTTTTT. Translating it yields CASSHSGARTGELFF.

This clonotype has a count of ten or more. CDR3 sequence reads: CAIKEGGTGLYEQYF. DNA of the CDR3: TGTGCCATCAAAGAAGGAGGGACTGGGCTCTACGAGCAGTACTTC. This chain uses TRBV10-3 with TRBJ2-7; D might be TRBD2 (6 bases). Trimming shortened V by 7 bases and J by 3 bases, and 19 bases separated the two germline ends. CDR1 is ENHRY and CDR2 is SYGVKD in the germline V gene. This CDR3 contains 15 residues.

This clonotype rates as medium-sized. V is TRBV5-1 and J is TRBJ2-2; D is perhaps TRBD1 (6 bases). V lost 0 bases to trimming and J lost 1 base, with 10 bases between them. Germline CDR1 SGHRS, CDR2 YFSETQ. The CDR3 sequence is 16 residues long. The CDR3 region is CASSLVAGVNTGELFF. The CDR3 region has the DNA TGCGCCAGCAGCTTGGTGGCAGGGGTGAACACCGGGGAGCTGTTTTTT.

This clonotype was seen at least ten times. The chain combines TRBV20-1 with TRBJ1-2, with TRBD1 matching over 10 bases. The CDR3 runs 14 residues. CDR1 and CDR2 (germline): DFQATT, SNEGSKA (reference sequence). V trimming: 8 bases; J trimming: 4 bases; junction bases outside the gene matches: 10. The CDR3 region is CSPEPGTGAYGYTF. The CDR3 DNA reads TGCAGTCCTGAACCCGGGACAGGGGCCTATGGCTACACCTTC.

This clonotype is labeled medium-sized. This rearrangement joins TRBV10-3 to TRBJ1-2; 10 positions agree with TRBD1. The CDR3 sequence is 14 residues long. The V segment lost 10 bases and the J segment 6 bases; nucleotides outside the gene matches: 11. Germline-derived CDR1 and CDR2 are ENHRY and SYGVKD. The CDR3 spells CATNTGTGAHGYTF. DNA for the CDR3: TGTGCCACTAACACTGGGACAGGGGCCCATGGCTACACCTTC.

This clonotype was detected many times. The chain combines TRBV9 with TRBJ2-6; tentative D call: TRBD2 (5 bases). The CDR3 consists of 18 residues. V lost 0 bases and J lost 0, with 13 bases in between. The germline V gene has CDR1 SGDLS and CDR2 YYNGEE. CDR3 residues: CASSVAGEHSSGANVLTF. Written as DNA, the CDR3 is TGTGCCAGCAGCGTAGCCGGGGAACACTCCTCTGGGGCCAACGTCCTGACTTTC.

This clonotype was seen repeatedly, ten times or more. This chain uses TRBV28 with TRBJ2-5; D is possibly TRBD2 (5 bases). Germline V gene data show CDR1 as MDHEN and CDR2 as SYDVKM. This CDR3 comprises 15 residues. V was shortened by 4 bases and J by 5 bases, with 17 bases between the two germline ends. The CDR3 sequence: CASSSRLNSGETQYF. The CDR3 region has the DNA TGTGCCAGCAGTTCGCGCCTCAACTCGGGGGAGACCCAGTACTTC.

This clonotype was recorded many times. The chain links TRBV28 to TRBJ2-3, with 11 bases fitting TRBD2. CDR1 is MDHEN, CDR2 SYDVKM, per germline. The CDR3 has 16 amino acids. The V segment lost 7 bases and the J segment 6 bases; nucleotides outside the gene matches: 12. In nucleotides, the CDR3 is TGTGCCAGCAACCCCTCCACTAGCGGGAGATTCGATACGCAGTATTTT. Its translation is CASNPSTSGRFDTQYF.